This T cell receptor (beta chain) came from a study of cytomegalovirus exposure and HLA in healthy donors. Trimming removed 1 base at V and 5 bases at J, with 17 bases between. The CDR3 is made up of 17 amino acids. From germline, CDR1 is LNHNV and CDR2 YYDKDF (reference sequence). Only a few counts were recorded for this clone. No antigen is known for it. Notes on the study in general: As a later analysis showed, a missense DCLRE1C variant was linked to trimming of TCR beta V- and J-genes. In an earlier analysis, most TCR beta V segments were productive about 90% or about 30% of the time.

The PCR made use of 60 Vbeta and 13 Jbeta primers. The protocol was immunoSEQ multiplex PCR, while the TCRdb copy is restricted to in-frame clones and leaves out a portion. The sample lists 140,000 to 150,000 clones; about 8.9% were seen once. The sequenced sample consisted of PBMCs. The chain recombines TRBV15 with TRBJ1-4, with D possibly TRBD1 on 5 matching bases. This sequence was found in a man in his forties or fifties in good health and CMV-seronegative. This chain's CDR3 is CATSRGGAPGGNEKLFF. The CDR3 nucleotides are TGTGCCACCAGCAGAGGAGGGGCGCCGGGGGGAAATGAAAAACTGTTTTTT.